Listed here are 20 T cell receptor beta chains from one sample, sequenced in a study of immune evolution from preneoplasia to lung adenocarcinoma (dated by TCRdb to 2020 to 2022). Libraries were made using the immunoSEQ multiplex PCR assay. Here the immuneACCESS table is served through TCRdb, limited to in-frame sequences with V and J called. Missing clones are a known gap in these copies; in checked studies unresolved V genes cover under half, and the rest lacks a known reason. In all, the sample holds over 3,500 clones, and around 80% of those were seen once. 14% to 15% of the sample is held by the ten biggest clonotypes. Material: FFPE invasive lung adenocarcinoma tissue. This sample's cell subset or site label indicates: frankly invasive lung adenocarcinoma (ADC). The receptors derive from a person aged 65-85 years with invasive lung adenocarcinoma. Some clones in this sample may be carry-over from other donors' samples.

This chain uses TRBV5-6 with TRBJ1-2; D is unclear. CDR1 SGHDT and CDR2 YYEEEE come from the germline V gene. This CDR3 spans 14 amino acids. V was trimmed by 4 bases and J by 5 bases, leaving 15 bases between them. CDR3 protein: CASSAAGLRYGYTF. CDR3 DNA sequence: TGTGCCAGCAGCGCCGCCGGGCTGAGGTATGGCTACACCTTC.

The J gene is TRBJ2-7, the V gene TRBV6-5; 10 nucleotides match TRBD2. The junction had 7 bases not matched to a gene; V was cut back by 6 bases and J by 2 bases. Germline lookup yields CDR1 MNHEY and CDR2 SVGAGI. The CDR3 is made up of 15 amino acids. CDR3 nucleotides: TGTGCCAGCAGGCCCCGGGGACTAGCGCCCTACGAGCAGTACTTC. Its protein product is CASRPRGLAPYEQYF.

The chain has TRBV4-1 and TRBJ2-3; the D is unclear. V gave up 1 base and J gave up 7 bases, with 9 bases separating them. The germline V gene has CDR1 MGHRA and CDR2 YSYEKL. The length of the CDR3 is 13 residues. CDR3 sequence reads: CASSQGAENTQYF. In nucleotides, the CDR3 is TGCGCCAGCAGCCAAGGAGCCGAAAATACGCAGTATTTT.

The DNA of the CDR3 is TGTGCCAGCAGTTTCAATACAGGAGAAGCTTTCTTT. It translates to CASSFNTGEAFF. This chain links TRBV6-5 with TRBJ1-1; TRBD1 is a possible D gene (5 bases). V was clipped by 4 bases and J by 8 bases, with 11 bases between them. CDR3 length equals 12 residues. The germline gives CDR1 MNHEY, CDR2 SVGAGI.

This clone has only a few counts. The gene calls are TRBV6-1 and TRBJ1-5; D unresolved. Per the germline V gene, CDR1 is MNHNS and CDR2 is SASEGT. The CDR3 extends over 14 amino acids. Trimming took off 0 bases at V and 4 bases at J, with 7 bases between the two ends. The CDR3 DNA reads as TGTGCCAGCAGTGAAGCAGGCTGGAATCAGCCCCAGCATTTT. Its protein product is CASSEAGWNQPQHF.

The rearrangement joins TRBV18 to TRBJ2-5, with D unclear. Germline V gene lookup returns CDR1 KGHSH and CDR2 LQKENI. The CDR3 loop spans 14 amino acids. V shed 0 bases and J shed 7 bases, with 12 bases lying between them. The DNA for the CDR3 is TGTGCCAGCTCACCACCCTCCGGCAAGCGGACCCAGTACTTC. Translation: CASSPPSGKRTQYF.

V and J are TRBV7-9 and TRBJ1-2; no clear D. V was cut by 4 bases and J by 8 bases, with 11 bases left in between. The CDR3 totals 12 residues. Looked up from germline, CDR1 is SEHNR and CDR2 is FQNEAQ (reference sequence). CDR3 residues: CASSYNRAGYTF. The CDR3 coding sequence is TGTGCCAGCAGCTACAACCGGGCGGGCTACACCTTC.

J is TRBJ1-5 and V is TRBV5-1; the D gene is possibly TRBD1 (5 bases). Germline lookup yields CDR1 SGHRS and CDR2 YFSETQ. Deletions cut 0 bases from V and 3 bases from J, with 7 bases between. This CDR3 has 14 amino acids. This CDR3 is CASSLEGTNQPQHF. In DNA form, the CDR3 reads TGCGCCAGCAGCTTGGAGGGGACCAATCAGCCCCAGCATTTT.

This clone was seen a single time. This rearrangement joins TRBV11-2 to TRBJ1-4, with a possible D match to TRBD1 (5 bases). The CDR3 is 13 amino acids. V lost 7 bases to trimming and J lost 7 bases, with 13 bases between them. Germline V lookup: CDR1 SGHAT, CDR2 FQNNGV. In DNA form, the CDR3 reads TGTGCCAGCACCCGGGGGGACGGTGAAAAACTGTTTTTT. Amino acid sequence: CASTRGDGEKLFF.

The chain has TRBV9 and TRBJ2-5, with D perhaps TRBD2 (5 bases). TRBJ2-7 matches the DNA end more closely, so the J call is doubtful. The CDR3 contains 12 residues. Germline assignment: CDR1 SGDLS and CDR2 YYNGEE. Written as DNA, the CDR3 is TGTGCCAGCAGCCCCCCACTAGGCGAGCAGTACTTC. Residues: CASSPPLGEQYF.

The chain employs TRBV7-3 and TRBJ2-7; 7 nucleotides match TRBD2. This CDR3 is 16 amino acids long. Germline CDR1 SGHTA, CDR2 FQGTGA. V shed 2 bases, J shed 2 bases, and the junction held 9 bases outside the gene matches. The CDR3 DNA reads TGTGCCAGCAGCTTAGGGCCACGGGGAGGGCCCTACGAGCAGTACTTC. Translating it yields CASSLGPRGGPYEQYF.

The rearrangement uses TRBV7-3 and TRBJ2-3; TRBD2 matches 8 bases. Germline CDR1 and CDR2: SGHTA and FQGTGA. The CDR3 consists of 15 residues. V lost 5 bases to trimming and J lost 3 bases; unmatched junction nucleotides: 7. The CDR3, as DNA: TGTGCCAGCAGCAATAGCGGGGCGGGTACAGATACGCAGTATTTT. This gives the protein CASSNSGAGTDTQYF.

The chain is built from TRBV5-3 and TRBJ2-7; maybe TRBD2 (5 bases). TRBV5-3 is flagged as an ORF with uncertain function. This CDR3 region has 17 residues. Trimming took off 0 bases at V and 0 bases at J, with 16 bases between the two ends. This CDR3 is CARSLAPDSIRSYEQYF. DNA of the CDR3: TGTGCCAGAAGCTTGGCCCCGGACTCGATACGCTCCTACGAGCAGTACTTC.

This chain uses TRBV7-2 with TRBJ2-7, with D perhaps TRBD1 (6 bases). This CDR3 is built from 14 residues. The germline V gene has CDR1 SGHTA and CDR2 FQGNSA. V lost 0 bases to trimming and J lost 4 bases, with 10 bases between them. CDR3: CASSLAGRGYEQYF. The CDR3 DNA is TGTGCCAGCAGCTTAGCTGGCAGGGGATACGAGCAGTACTTC.

This clone was seen just once. The chain combines TRBV13 with TRBJ2-7, with TRBD2 matching 7 bases. The CDR3 length is 15 residues. Germline V gene lookup returns CDR1 PRHDT and CDR2 FYEKMQ (reference sequence). Trimming removed 3 bases from V and 6 bases from J; junction bases left unmatched: 11. CDR3 in amino acids: CASSLGPGGNGEQYF. For the CDR3, the DNA is TGTGCCAGCAGCTTGGGGCCGGGAGGTAACGGCGAGCAGTACTTC.

The chain links TRBV9 to TRBJ2-3; 7 nucleotides line up with TRBD2. Germline-derived CDR1 and CDR2 are SGDLS and YYNGEE. Trimming took 5 bases from V and 1 from J; bases not matched to a gene: 4. CDR3 length: 14 residues. The CDR3 is CASREGLRTDTQYF. DNA for the CDR3: TGTGCCAGCAGGGAGGGACTACGCACAGATACGCAGTATTTT.

V is TRBV6-5 and J is TRBJ1-5; D remains ambiguous. With 2 bases removed from V and 1 base from J, the gap between germline ends came to 3 bases. Germline V gives CDR1 MNHEY, CDR2 SVGAGI. The CDR3 length is 13 residues. The CDR3 bases are TGTGCCAGCAGTTACAGGAGCAATCAGCCCCAGCATTTT. It translates to CASSYRSNQPQHF.

V gene TRBV12-2 combines with J gene TRBJ2-1; the table's D call, TRBD2, has no DNA check behind it. TRBV12-2 is annotated as a pseudogene. The CDR3 length is 16 residues. The CDR3, as DNA: TGTGCAAGTCGCTTGGACTCCTCTAAATTAGTCAATGAGCAGTTCTTC. Its protein is CASRLDSSKLVNEQFF.

The chain joins TRBV25-1 to TRBJ2-3; 10 nucleotides agree with TRBD2. In germline, CDR1 is MGHDK, CDR2 SYGVNS. CDR3 length equals 16 residues. V lost 0 bases to trimming and J lost 1 base; unmatched junction nucleotides: 1. The CDR3: CASSEYLAGGTDTQYF. The CDR3 region has the DNA TGTGCCAGCAGTGAATATCTAGCGGGGGGCACAGATACGCAGTATTTT.

The V call is TRBV15, the J call TRBJ2-3, with TRBD2 as a possible D gene (5 bases). V dropped 5 bases and J dropped 1 base, with 16 bases sitting between them. CDR1 is LNHNV and CDR2 is YYDKDF in the germline V gene (reference sequence). The CDR3 is 16 amino acids. The CDR3, as DNA: TGTGCCACCAGCGGATCTTTAGCGCTTCGCACAGATACGCAGTATTTT. Residues: CATSGSLALRTDTQYF.